The present T cell receptor beta chain was sequenced within a study of identical twins. Whole-study findings and limits: In zero-insertion analyses, partial confounding could arise from invariant MAIT and iNKT cells.

The V gene end was trimmed by 2 bases and the J gene end by 8 bases; junction bases not matched to a gene: 10. This CDR3 region has 16 residues. Germline V lookup: CDR1 MGHRA, CDR2 YSYEKL. TCRdb re-analysed the 5' RACE reads in MiXCR, keeping a single row per CDR3 protein. Here the sample spans 250,000 to 300,000 distinct CDR3 sequences, about 8.5% being singletons. This clonotype was counted many times. Its antigen is unidentified. Separately, the same data were catalogued under a study of yellow fever vaccine responses in identical twins.

The material sequenced was CD8+ T cells sorted from blood. The chain employs TRBV4-1 and TRBJ2-1; 9 nucleotides line up with TRBD2. The receptor's source is a woman between 18 and 30 years old in good health. Here the CDR3 reads CASSQLSGGSPDEQFF. The CDR3 DNA reads TGCGCCAGCAGCCAACTTAGCGGGGGATCTCCCGATGAGCAGTTCTTC.